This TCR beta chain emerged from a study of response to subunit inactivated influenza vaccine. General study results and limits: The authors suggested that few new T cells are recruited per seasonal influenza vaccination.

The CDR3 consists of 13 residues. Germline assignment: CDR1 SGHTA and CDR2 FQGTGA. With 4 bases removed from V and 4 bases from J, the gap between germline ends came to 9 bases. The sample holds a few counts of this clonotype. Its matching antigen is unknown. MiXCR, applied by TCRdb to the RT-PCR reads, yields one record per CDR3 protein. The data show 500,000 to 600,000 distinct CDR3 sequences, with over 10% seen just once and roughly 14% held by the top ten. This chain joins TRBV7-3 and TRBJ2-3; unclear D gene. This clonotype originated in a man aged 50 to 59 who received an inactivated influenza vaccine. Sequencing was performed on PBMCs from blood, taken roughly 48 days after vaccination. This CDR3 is CASSSSQADTQYF. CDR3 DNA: TGTGCCAGCAGCTCCTCGCAGGCAGATACGCAGTATTTT.